This T cell receptor (beta chain) was sequenced in a study of T cells in Graves' hyperthyroidism and ophthalmopathy. Researchers took RNA transcripts and amplified the TCR beta CDR3 regions from them. The HTBI primer set served for first-round RT-PCR of the TCR CDR3. From the multiplex PCR reads, TCRdb called clonotypes with MiXCR, one entry per CDR3 protein. The sample carries roughly 700,000 distinct CDR3 sequences, roughly 17% recorded once. This CDR3 has 15 residues. J lost 7 bases, V lost 6 bases, and 10 bases had no gene match. CDR1 and CDR2 from the germline V gene are MDHEN and SYDVKM. The chain combines TRBV28 with TRBJ1-4; 8 bases match TRBD1. The specimen sequenced was blood. This sequence was found in a man aged 45-65 years with Graves' hyperthyroidism. Written as DNA, the CDR3 is TGTGCCAGCAGCCCGAACAGGGGGGGTCTTGAAAAACTGTTTTTT. Amino acids: CASSPNRGGLEKLFF. Full variable domain (missing parts from reference TRBV28 and TRBJ1-4): DVKVTQSSRYLVKRTGEKVFLECVQDMDHENMFWYRQDPGLGLRLIYFSYDVKMKEKGDIPEGYSVSREKKERFSLILESASTNQTSMYLCASSPNRGGLEKLFFGSGTQLSVL.